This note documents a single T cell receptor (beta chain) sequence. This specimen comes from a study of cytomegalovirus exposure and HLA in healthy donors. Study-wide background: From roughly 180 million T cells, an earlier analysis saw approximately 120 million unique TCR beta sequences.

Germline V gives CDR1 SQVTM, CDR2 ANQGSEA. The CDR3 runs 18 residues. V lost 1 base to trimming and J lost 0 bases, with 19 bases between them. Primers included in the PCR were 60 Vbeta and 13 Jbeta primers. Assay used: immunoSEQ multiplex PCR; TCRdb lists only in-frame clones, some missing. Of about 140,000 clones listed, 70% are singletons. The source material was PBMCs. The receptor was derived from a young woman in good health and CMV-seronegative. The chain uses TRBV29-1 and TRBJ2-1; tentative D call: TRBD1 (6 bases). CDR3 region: CSVEGVLGQSSSYNEQFF. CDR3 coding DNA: TGCAGCGTTGAAGGTGTATTAGGACAGAGCAGCTCCTACAATGAGCAGTTCTTC.